These T cell receptor beta chains were read from a single sample in a study of cytomegalovirus exposure and HLA in healthy donors. Assay used: immunoSEQ multiplex PCR; TCRdb lists only in-frame clones, some missing. Of roughly 110,000 clones listed, around 80% are singletons. Material: PBMCs. These receptors all stem from a man aged 25 to 40 in good health and CMV-seropositive. Both conserved end residues are part of each CDR3. The D gene is left open where the match is weak. The size of a clone is reported for some rows only, either as once, few or many, or as a class for expanded clones.

D,J,size,V,length,DNA,CDR3
NA,TRBJ2-3,NA,TRBV11-2,13,TGTGCCAGCAGCTTAGATACAAGCGGGACGCAGTATTTT,CASSLDTSGTQYF
TRBD1,TRBJ1-1,many,TRBV5-1,16,TGCGCCAGCAGCTCTACAGGGGGTTCGACGAACACTGAAGCTTTCTTT,CASSSTGGSTNTEAFF
NA,TRBJ2-2,NA,TRBV6-5,14,TGTGCCAGCAGTTATGCTCTCGGTCCCGGGGAGCTGTTTTTT,CASSYALGPGELFF
NA,TRBJ2-1,NA,TRBV6-5,13,TGTGCCAGCAGTTACGTCCAGGGAAATGAGCAGTTCTTC,CASSYVQGNEQFF
TRBD2,TRBJ2-1,many,TRBV7-9,16,TGTGCCAGCAGCTTAGCGCTAGCGGGGACCTACAATGAGCAGTTCTTC,CASSLALAGTYNEQFF
TRBD1,TRBJ2-7,NA,TRBV7-9,14,TGTGCCAGCAACCTGGGACAGGGGTTAGACGAGCAGTACTTC,CASNLGQGLDEQYF
TRBD2,TRBJ2-5,NA,TRBV7-2,18,TGTGCCAGCAGCTTAGGCTTAGCGGGGGGGCGCCCGCAAGAGACCCAGTACTTC,CASSLGLAGGRPQETQYF
NA,TRBJ2-3,NA,TRBV11-3,13,TGTGCCAGCAGCCCGGGGGACTCAGATACGCAGTATTTT,CASSPGDSDTQYF
NA,TRBJ2-7,NA,TRBV27,14,TGTGCCAGCAGTTTGGGGGGGGGCCCCTACGAGCAGTACTTC,CASSLGGGPYEQYF
NA,TRBJ2-7,NA,TRBV5-1,15,TGCGCCAGCAGGGTGGGGGGGCAGGGAGTCTACGAGCAGTACTTC,CASRVGGQGVYEQYF
NA,TRBJ2-1,NA,TRBV5-1,13,TGCGCCAGCAGCTTTTCAGGGTACAATGAGCAGTTCTTC,CASSFSGYNEQFF
NA,TRBJ1-6,NA,TRBV9,13,TGTGCCAGCAGTGCGGTCGCGAATTCACCCCTCCACTTT,CASSAVANSPLHF
NA,TRBJ1-3,NA,TRBV5-4,14,TGTGCCAGCAGCTTGGGGGGCGCTGGAAACACCATATATTTT,CASSLGGAGNTIYF
NA,TRBJ1-6,NA,TRBV28,16,TGTGCCAGCGGCCAGCCGGGGGATAGCGATAATTCACCCCTCCACTTT,CASGQPGDSDNSPLHF
TRBD1,TRBJ2-7,NA,TRBV7-2,17,TGTGCCAGCAGCTTAGTATACAGGGGGCGGCATAGGTACGAGCAGTACTTC,CASSLVYRGRHRYEQYF